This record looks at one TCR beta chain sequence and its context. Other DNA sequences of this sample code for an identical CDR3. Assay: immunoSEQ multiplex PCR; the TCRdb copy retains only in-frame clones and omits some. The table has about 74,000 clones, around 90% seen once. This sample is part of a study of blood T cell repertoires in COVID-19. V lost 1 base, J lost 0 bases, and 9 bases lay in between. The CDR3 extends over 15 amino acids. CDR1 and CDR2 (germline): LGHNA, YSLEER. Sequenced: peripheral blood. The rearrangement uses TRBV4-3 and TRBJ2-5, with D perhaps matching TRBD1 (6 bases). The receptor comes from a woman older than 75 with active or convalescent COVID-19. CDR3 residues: CASSQGQGYQETQYF. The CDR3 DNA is TGCGCCAGCAGCCAAGGGCAGGGGTACCAAGAGACCCAGTACTTC.